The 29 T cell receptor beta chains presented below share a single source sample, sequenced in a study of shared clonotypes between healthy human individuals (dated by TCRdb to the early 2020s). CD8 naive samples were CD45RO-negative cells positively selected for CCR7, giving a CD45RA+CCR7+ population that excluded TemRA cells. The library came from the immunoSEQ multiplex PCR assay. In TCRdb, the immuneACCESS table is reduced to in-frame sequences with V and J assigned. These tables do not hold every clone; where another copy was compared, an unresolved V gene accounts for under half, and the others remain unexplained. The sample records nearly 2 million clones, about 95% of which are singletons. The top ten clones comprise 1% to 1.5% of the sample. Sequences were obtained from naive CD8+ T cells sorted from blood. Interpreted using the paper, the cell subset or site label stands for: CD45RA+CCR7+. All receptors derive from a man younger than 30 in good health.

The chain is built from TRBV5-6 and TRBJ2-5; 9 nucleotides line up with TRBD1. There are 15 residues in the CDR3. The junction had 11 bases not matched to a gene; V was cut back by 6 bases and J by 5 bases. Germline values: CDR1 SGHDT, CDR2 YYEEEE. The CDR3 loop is CASINSDRGAETQYF. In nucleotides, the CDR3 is TGTGCCAGCATCAACTCGGACAGGGGTGCGGAGACCCAGTACTTC. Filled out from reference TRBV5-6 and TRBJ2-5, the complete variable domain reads DAGVTQSPTHLIKTRGQQVTLRCSPKSGHDTVSWYQQALGQGPQFIFQYYEEEERQRGNFPDRFSGHQFPNYSSELNVNALLLGDSALYLCASINSDRGAETQYFGPGTRLLVL.

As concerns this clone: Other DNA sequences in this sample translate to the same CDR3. This CDR3 reads CASSVGVATEAFF. In DNA form, the CDR3 reads TGTGCCAGCAGCGTAGGAGTGGCCACTGAAGCTTTCTTT. This chain joins TRBV9 and TRBJ1-1, with D hard to call. V lost 0 bases, J lost 4 bases, and 7 bases lay in between. The length of the CDR3 is 13 residues. Looked up from germline, CDR1 is SGDLS and CDR2 is YYNGEE.

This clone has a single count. The CDR3 loop reads CASSIALLSYEQYF. DNA of the CDR3: TGTGCCAGTAGTATAGCCCTCCTTTCCTACGAGCAGTACTTC. The gene calls are TRBV19 and TRBJ2-7; D remains unclear. The germline V gene has CDR1 LNHDA and CDR2 SQIVND (reference sequence). Between the trimmed V and J ends, which lost 1 base and 1 base, there was a span of 8 bases. The CDR3 is made up of 14 amino acids.

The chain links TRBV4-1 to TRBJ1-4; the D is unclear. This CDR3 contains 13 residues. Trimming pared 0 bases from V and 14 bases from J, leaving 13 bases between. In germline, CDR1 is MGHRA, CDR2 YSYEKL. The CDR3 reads CASSQDLMLNLFF. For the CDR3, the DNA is TGCGCCAGCAGCCAAGATTTAATGCTGAACCTGTTTTTT.

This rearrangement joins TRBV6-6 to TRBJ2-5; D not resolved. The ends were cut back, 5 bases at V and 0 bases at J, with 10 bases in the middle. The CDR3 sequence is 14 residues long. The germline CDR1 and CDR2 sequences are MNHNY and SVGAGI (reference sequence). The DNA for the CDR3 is TGTGCCAGCAGTCCCCTTCCGGACCAAGAGACCCAGTACTTC. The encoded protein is CASSPLPDQETQYF.

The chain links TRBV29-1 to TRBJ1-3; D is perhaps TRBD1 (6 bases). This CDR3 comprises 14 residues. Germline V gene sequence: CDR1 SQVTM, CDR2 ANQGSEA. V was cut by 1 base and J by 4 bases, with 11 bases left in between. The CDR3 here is CSVEVGGAGNTIYF. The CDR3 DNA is TGCAGCGTTGAAGTCGGGGGGGCAGGAAACACCATATATTTT.

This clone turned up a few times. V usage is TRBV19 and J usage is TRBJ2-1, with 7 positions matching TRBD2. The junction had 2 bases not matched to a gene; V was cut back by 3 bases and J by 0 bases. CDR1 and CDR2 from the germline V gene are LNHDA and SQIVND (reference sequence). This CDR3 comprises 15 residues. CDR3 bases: TGTGCCAGTAGTATGGGCGGGAGCTCCTACAATGAGCAGTTCTTC. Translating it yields CASSMGGSSYNEQFF.

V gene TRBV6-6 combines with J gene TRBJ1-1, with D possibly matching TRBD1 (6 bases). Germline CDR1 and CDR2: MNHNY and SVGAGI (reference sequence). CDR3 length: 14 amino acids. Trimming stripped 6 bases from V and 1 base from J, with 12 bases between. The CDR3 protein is CASSLDSWNTEAFF. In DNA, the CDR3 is TGTGCCAGCAGCCTGGACAGTTGGAACACTGAAGCTTTCTTT.

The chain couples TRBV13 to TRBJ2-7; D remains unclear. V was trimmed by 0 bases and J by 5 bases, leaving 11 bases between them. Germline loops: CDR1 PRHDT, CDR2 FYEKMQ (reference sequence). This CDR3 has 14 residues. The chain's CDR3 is CASSLGSNRHEQYF. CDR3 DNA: TGTGCCAGCAGCTTAGGTTCCAATCGGCACGAGCAGTACTTC.

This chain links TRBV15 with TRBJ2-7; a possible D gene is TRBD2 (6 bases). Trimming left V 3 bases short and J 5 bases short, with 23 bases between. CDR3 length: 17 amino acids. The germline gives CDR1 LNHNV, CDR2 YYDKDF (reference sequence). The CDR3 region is CATSRTTAGSGLDEQYF. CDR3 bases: TGTGCCACCAGCAGGACAACCGCTGGTAGCGGCTTAGACGAGCAGTACTTC.

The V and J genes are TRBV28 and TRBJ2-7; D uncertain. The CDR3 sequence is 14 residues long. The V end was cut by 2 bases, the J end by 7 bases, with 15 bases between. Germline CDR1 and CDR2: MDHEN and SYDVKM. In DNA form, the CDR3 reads TGTGCCAGCAGTTTACTCTCACCCCAACAGGAGCAGTACTTC. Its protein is CASSLLSPQQEQYF. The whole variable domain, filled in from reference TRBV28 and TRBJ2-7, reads DVKVTQSSRYLVKRTGEKVFLECVQDMDHENMFWYRQDPGLGLRLIYFSYDVKMKEKGDIPEGYSVSREKKERFSLILESASTNQTSMYLCASSLLSPQQEQYFGPGTRLTVT.

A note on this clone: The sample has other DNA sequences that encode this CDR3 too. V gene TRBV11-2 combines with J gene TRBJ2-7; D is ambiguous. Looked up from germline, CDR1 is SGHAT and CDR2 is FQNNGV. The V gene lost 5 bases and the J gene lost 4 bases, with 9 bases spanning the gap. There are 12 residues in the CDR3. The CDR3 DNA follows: TGTGCCAGCAGCCGTGTGGCTTACGAGCAGTACTTC. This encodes CASSRVAYEQYF.

The CDR3: CASSLDASGYGYTF. The CDR3 DNA follows: TGCGCCAGCAGCTTGGACGCCAGCGGCTATGGCTACACCTTC. The chain uses TRBV5-1 and TRBJ1-2; D remains ambiguous. Germline CDR1 SGHRS, CDR2 YFSETQ. The CDR3 consists of 14 residues. V shed 0 bases and J shed 4 bases, with 10 bases lying between them.

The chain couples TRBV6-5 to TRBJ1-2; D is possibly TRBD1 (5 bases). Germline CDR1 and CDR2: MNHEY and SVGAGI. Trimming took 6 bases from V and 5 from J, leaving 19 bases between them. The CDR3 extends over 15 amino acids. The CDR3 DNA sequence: TGTGCCAGCAGCCCTACTACAGGAGTCACTTATGGCTACACCTTC. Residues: CASSPTTGVTYGYTF.

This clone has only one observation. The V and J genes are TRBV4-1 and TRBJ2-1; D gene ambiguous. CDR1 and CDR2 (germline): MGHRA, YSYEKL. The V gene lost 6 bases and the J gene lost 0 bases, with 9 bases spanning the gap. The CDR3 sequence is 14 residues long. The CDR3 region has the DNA TGCGCCAGCAGAAAGGAAAGCTCCTACAATGAGCAGTTCTTC. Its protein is CASRKESSYNEQFF.

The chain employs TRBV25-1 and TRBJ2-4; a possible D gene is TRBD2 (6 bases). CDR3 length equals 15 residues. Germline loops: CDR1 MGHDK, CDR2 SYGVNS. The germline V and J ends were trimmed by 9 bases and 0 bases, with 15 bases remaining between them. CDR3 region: CASSGGTLAKNIQYF. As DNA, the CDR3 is TGTGCCAGTTCTGGGGGGACCTTAGCCAAAAACATTCAGTACTTC. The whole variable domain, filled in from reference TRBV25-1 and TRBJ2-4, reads EADIYQTPRYLVIGTGKKITLECSQTMGHDKMYWYQQDPGMELHLIHYSYGVNSTEKGDLSSESTVSRIRTEHFPLTLESARPSHTSQYLCASSGGTLAKNIQYFGAGTRLSVL.

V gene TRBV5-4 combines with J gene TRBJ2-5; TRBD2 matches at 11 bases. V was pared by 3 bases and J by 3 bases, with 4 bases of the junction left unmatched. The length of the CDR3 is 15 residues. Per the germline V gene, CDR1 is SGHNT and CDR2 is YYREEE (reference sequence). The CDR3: CASSSFSGGEETQYF. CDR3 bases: TGTGCCAGCAGCTCGTTTAGCGGGGGGGAAGAGACCCAGTACTTC.

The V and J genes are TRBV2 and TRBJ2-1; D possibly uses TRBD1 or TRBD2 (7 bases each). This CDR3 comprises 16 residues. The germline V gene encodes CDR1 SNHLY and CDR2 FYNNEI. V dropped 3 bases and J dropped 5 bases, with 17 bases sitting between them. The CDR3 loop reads CASSDRWAGGDNEQFF. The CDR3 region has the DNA TGTGCCAGCAGTGATCGTTGGGCAGGGGGGGACAATGAGCAGTTCTTC.

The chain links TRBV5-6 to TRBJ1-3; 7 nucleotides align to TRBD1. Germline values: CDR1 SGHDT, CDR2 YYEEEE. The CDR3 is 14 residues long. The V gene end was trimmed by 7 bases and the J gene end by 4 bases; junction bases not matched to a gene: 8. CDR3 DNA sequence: TGTGCCAGCCACCAGGGGGGTTCCGGAAACACCATATATTTT. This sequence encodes CASHQGGSGNTIYF.

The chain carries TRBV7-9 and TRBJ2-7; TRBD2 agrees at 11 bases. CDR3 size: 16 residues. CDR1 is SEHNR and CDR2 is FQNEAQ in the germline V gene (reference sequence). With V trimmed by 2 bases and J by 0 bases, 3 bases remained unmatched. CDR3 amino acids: CASSLIGTSGSYEQYF. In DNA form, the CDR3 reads TGTGCCAGCAGCTTAATCGGGACTAGCGGCTCCTACGAGCAGTACTTC.

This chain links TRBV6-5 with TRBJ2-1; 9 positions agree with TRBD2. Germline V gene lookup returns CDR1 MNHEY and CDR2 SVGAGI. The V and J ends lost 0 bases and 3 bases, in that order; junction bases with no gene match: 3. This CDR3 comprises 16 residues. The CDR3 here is CASSYSSSGNYNEQFF. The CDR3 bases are TGTGCCAGCAGTTACTCCTCTAGCGGGAACTACAATGAGCAGTTCTTC.

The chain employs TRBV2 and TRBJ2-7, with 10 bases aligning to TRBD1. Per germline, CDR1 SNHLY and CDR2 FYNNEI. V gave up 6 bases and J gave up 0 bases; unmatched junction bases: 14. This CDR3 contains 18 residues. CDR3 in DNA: TGTGCCAGCAGCCAAGCCGGGACAGGGGCCGGGAACTCCTACGAGCAGTACTTC. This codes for CASSQAGTGAGNSYEQYF.

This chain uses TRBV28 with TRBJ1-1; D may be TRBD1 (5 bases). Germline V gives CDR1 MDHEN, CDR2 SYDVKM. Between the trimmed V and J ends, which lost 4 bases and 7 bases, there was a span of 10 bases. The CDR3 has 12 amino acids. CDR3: CASSSGTGEAFF. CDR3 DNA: TGTGCCAGCAGTTCCGGGACCGGTGAAGCTTTCTTT.

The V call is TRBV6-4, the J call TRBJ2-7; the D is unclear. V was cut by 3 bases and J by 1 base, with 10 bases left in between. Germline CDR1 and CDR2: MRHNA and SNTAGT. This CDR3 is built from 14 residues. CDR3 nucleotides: TGTGCCAGCAGTGAAGGCATAGGATCCTACGAGCAGTACTTC. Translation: CASSEGIGSYEQYF.

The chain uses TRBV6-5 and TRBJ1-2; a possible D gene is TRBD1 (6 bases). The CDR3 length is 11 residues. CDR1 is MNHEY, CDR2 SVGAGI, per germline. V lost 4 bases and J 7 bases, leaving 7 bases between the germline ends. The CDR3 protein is CASSWDIGYTF. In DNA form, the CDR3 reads TGTGCCAGCAGTTGGGACATTGGCTACACCTTC.

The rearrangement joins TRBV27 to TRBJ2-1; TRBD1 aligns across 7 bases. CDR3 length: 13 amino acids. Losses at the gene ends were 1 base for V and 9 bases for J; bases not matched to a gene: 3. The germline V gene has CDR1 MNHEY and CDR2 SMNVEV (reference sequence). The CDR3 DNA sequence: TGTGCCAGCAGTTTATTTACAGGGGTTGAGCAGTTCTTC. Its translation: CASSLFTGVEQFF.

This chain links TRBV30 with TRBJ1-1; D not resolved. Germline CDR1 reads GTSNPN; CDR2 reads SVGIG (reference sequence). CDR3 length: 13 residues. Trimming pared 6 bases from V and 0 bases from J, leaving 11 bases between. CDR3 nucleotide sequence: TGTGCCTGTAAGTTGAGGGTGAACACTGAAGCTTTCTTT. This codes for CACKLRVNTEAFF.

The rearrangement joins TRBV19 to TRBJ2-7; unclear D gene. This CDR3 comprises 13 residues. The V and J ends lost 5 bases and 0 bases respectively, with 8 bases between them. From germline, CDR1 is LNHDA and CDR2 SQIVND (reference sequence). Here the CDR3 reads CASSFADSYEQYF. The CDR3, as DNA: TGTGCCAGTAGTTTCGCAGACTCCTACGAGCAGTACTTC. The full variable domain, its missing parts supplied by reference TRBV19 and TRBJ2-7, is DGGITQSPKYLFRKEGQNVTLSCEQNLNHDAMYWYRQDPGQGLRLIYYSQIVNDFQKGDIAEGYSVSREKKESFPLTVTSAQKNPTAFYLCASSFADSYEQYFGPGTRLTVT.

The DNA of the CDR3 is TGTGCCAGCACCCTTTCCTACGAGCAGTACTTC. This encodes CASTLSYEQYF. The chain employs TRBV7-2 and TRBJ2-7; D uncertain. This CDR3 has 11 amino acids. CDR1 and CDR2 from the germline V gene are SGHTA and FQGNSA. V shed 7 bases and J shed 1 base, with 5 bases lying between them.